Each of the 20 T cell receptor beta chains below was sequenced from the same sample in a study of cytomegalovirus exposure and HLA in healthy donors. Both 60 Vbeta primers and 13 Jbeta primers went into the PCR. Sequenced by immunoSEQ multiplex PCR; TCRdb stores in-frame clones only, minus some. The sample totals about 140,000 clones. The sample taken for sequencing was PBMCs. The receptors were gathered from a woman younger than 30 in good health and CMV-seronegative.

The V and J genes are TRBV28 and TRBJ1-2; possible D gene TRBD1, 6 bases. The V end lost 4 bases, the J end lost 8 bases, and 17 bases lay between the germline ends. Germline V gives CDR1 MDHEN, CDR2 SYDVKM. This CDR3 has 14 amino acids. CDR3 amino acids: CASSSAGAAGGYTF. CDR3 in DNA: TGTGCCAGCAGTTCCGCAGGGGCCGCGGGCGGCTACACCTTC.

CDR3 protein: CASSSGLGQSNEQFF. DNA for the CDR3: TGTGCCAGCAGTTCCGGACTCGGACAGAGCAATGAGCAGTTCTTC. The chain has TRBV28 and TRBJ2-1; possibly TRBD1 for D (6 bases). Deletions cut 4 bases from V and 6 bases from J, with 16 bases between. Germline assignment: CDR1 MDHEN and CDR2 SYDVKM. CDR3 length: 15 amino acids.

The rearrangement joins TRBV6-1 to TRBJ1-2; TRBD1 is a possible D gene (6 bases). Trimming removed 3 bases from V and 11 bases from J, with 13 bases in between. Germline assignment: CDR1 MNHNS and CDR2 SASEGT. The CDR3 has 12 amino acids. Here the CDR3 reads CASSDQGRDYTF. CDR3 sequence (DNA): TGTGCCAGCAGTGATCAGGGGCGAGATTACACCTTC.

The V and J genes are TRBV6-5 and TRBJ2-7; tentatively, D is TRBD1 (6 bases). The V gene's germline CDR1 is MNHEY and CDR2 SVGAGI. V was pared by 6 bases and J by 5 bases, with 17 bases between. The CDR3 consists of 14 residues. The chain's CDR3 is CASSRSPRGNEQYV. CDR3 DNA sequence: TGTGCCAGCAGCCGATCTCCCAGGGGAAACGAGCAGTACGTC.

The chain combines TRBV4-3 with TRBJ2-2; TRBD1 agrees at 7 bases. The CDR3 covers 13 residues. Per germline, CDR1 LGHNA and CDR2 YSLEER. V was clipped by 8 bases and J by 1 base; unmatched bases: 1. Here the CDR3 reads CASRQGNTGELFF. As DNA, the CDR3 is TGCGCCAGCCGACAGGGGAACACCGGGGAGCTGTTTTTT.

This chain connects TRBV4-2 to TRBJ2-3; 10 nucleotides match TRBD2. The CDR3 has 16 residues. In germline, CDR1 is LGHNA, CDR2 YNFKEQ. V lost 3 bases, J lost 3 bases, and 6 bases stayed unmatched. The CDR3 sequence is CASSQELAGQTDTQYF. Written as DNA, the CDR3 is TGTGCCAGCAGCCAGGAACTAGCGGGGCAAACAGATACGCAGTATTTT.

The rearrangement joins TRBV19 to TRBJ2-7, with D uncertain. The germline V gene has CDR1 LNHDA and CDR2 SQIVND (reference sequence). V dropped 4 bases and J dropped 3 bases, with 10 bases sitting between them. This CDR3 comprises 13 residues. The CDR3 sequence: CASSSLTNYEQYF. The CDR3 nucleotides read TGTGCCAGTAGTAGTCTCACAAACTACGAGCAGTACTTC.

CDR3 nucleotide sequence: TGTGCCAGCAGTGTTCCAGGGGGTGAGACCCAGTACTTC. It encodes CASSVPGGETQYF. The chain combines TRBV6-1 with TRBJ2-5; TRBD1 agrees at 7 bases. V gave up 4 bases and J gave up 5 bases; unmatched junction bases: 4. The CDR3 runs to 13 residues. Germline-derived CDR1 and CDR2 are MNHNS and SASEGT.

The V and J genes are TRBV4-1 and TRBJ1-2; the D gene is possibly TRBD1 (6 bases). The CDR3 is 15 amino acids. V lost 2 bases and J 5 bases, leaving 15 bases between the germline ends. Germline assignment: CDR1 MGHRA and CDR2 YSYEKL. DNA of the CDR3: TGCGCCAGCAGCCAAACGGGACAAACTTTTTATGGCTACACCTTC. It yields the protein CASSQTGQTFYGYTF.

The gene calls are TRBV6-6 and TRBJ2-7, with 7 nucleotides matching TRBD1. Germline CDR1 MNHNY, CDR2 SVGAGI (reference sequence). The CDR3 has 13 residues. The J segment lost 4 bases and the V segment lost 8 bases, leaving 8 bases of the junction unmatched. CDR3 loop: CASAWDSKYEQYF. The CDR3 DNA reads TGTGCCAGCGCCTGGGACAGTAAATACGAGCAGTACTTC.

The rearrangement links TRBV19 to TRBJ1-1; D possibly corresponds to TRBD1 (5 bases). Germline CDR1 reads LNHDA; CDR2 reads SQIVND (reference sequence). V was trimmed by 1 base and J by 1 base, leaving 7 bases between them. There are 14 residues in the CDR3. The CDR3 region is CASSIGRENTEAFF. DNA of the CDR3: TGTGCCAGTAGTATAGGCAGGGAGAACACTGAAGCTTTCTTT.

This sequence joins TRBV6-6 and TRBJ1-2; 9 nucleotides agree with TRBD1. This CDR3 contains 13 residues. The germline gives CDR1 MNHNY, CDR2 SVGAGI (reference sequence). Trimming at V came to 6 bases and at J to 6 bases, leaving 5 bases not matched to a gene. CDR3 nucleotide sequence: TGTGCCAGCAGCAGGGGACAGGGTGATGGCTACACCTTC. Translated, it gives CASSRGQGDGYTF.

This chain uses TRBV11-3 with TRBJ2-7; TRBD1 agrees at 11 bases. CDR3 length equals 18 residues. Trimming removed 0 bases from V and 2 bases from J; junction bases left unmatched: 9. Per germline, CDR1 SGHNT and CDR2 YENEEA. The DNA for the CDR3 is TGTGCCAGCAGCTTAGATCGATTCGGGACAGGGGGAACCTACGAGCAGTACGTC. Protein: CASSLDRFGTGGTYEQYV.

The chain uses TRBV7-2 and TRBJ2-3, with TRBD2 identical over 11 bases. Unmatched junction bases numbered 5, after V lost 1 base and J lost 5 bases. The CDR3 spans 16 residues. CDR1 and CDR2 from the germline V gene are SGHTA and FQGNSA. CDR3 sequence reads: CASSLVLAGGRDTQYF. DNA of the CDR3: TGTGCCAGCAGCTTAGTTCTAGCGGGAGGTAGAGATACGCAGTATTTT.

The rearrangement uses TRBV27 and TRBJ1-2; the D is unclear. V was clipped by 4 bases and J by 1 base, with 10 bases between them. Germline CDR1 reads MNHEY; CDR2 reads SMNVEV (reference sequence). The CDR3 sequence is 14 residues long. The CDR3 DNA sequence: TGTGCCAGCAGTTCGCCCCTGAGTAACTATGGCTACACCTTC. Translation gives CASSSPLSNYGYTF.

CDR3 DNA sequence: TGTGCCAGCCTCTCCGGGACTAGCGGGTCCGAGCAGTACGTC. Its protein is CASLSGTSGSEQYV. The rearrangement uses TRBV6-1 and TRBJ2-7; 12 positions agree with TRBD2. CDR1 and CDR2 from the germline V gene are MNHNS and SASEGT. This CDR3 contains 14 residues. V lost 8 bases and J lost 6; bases outside the gene matches: 8.

In regard to this clone: One end of the junction is discordant with germline, which a read error may explain. This chain connects TRBV29-1 to TRBJ2-3; D is unclear. CDR1 SQVTM and CDR2 ANQGSEA come from the germline V gene. CDR3 length: 11 residues. CDR3 sequence reads: CSGLIADTQYF. The CDR3 region has the DNA TGCAGCGGCCTTATCGCAGATACGCAATATTTT.

Here the CDR3 reads CASSIGAGQGAYEQYF. CDR3 DNA: TGTGCCAGTAGTATCGGGGCGGGACAGGGAGCCTACGAGCAGTACTTC. The genes are TRBV19 and TRBJ2-7, with 9 bases that match TRBD1. Trimming at V came to 3 bases and at J to 2 bases, leaving 8 bases not matched to a gene. CDR1 and CDR2 (germline): LNHDA, SQIVND (reference sequence). CDR3 length equals 16 residues.

The CDR3 spells CASSETGPLGNTIYF. In nucleotides, the CDR3 is TGTGCCAGCAGTGAAACAGGGCCCCTCGGAAACACCATATATTTT. V usage is TRBV25-1 and J usage is TRBJ1-3; weak D call: TRBD1 (6 bases). Between the trimmed V and J ends, which lost 2 bases and 4 bases, there was a span of 12 bases. The CDR3 is made up of 15 amino acids. CDR1 and CDR2 from the germline V gene are MGHDK and SYGVNS.

The chain combines TRBV10-3 with TRBJ1-1; D gene ambiguous. The CDR3 consists of 13 residues. Germline loops: CDR1 ENHRY, CDR2 SYGVKD. Trimming removed 8 bases from V and 0 bases from J, with 10 bases in between. The CDR3 nucleotides read TGTGCCATCGTCGGAGATATGAACACTGAAGCTTTCTTT. Translating it yields CAIVGDMNTEAFF.